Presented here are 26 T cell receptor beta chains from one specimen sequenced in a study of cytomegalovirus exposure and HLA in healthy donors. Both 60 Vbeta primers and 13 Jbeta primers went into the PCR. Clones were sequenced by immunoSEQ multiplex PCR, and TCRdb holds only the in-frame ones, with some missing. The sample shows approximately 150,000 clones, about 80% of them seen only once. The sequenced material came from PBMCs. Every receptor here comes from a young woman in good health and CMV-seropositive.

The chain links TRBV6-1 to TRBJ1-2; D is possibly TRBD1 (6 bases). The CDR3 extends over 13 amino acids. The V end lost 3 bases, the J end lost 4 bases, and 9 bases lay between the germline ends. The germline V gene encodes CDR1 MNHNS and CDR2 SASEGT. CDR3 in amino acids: CASSDTGRYGYTF. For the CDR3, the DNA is TGTGCCAGCAGTGATACAGGGCGCTATGGCTACACCTTC.

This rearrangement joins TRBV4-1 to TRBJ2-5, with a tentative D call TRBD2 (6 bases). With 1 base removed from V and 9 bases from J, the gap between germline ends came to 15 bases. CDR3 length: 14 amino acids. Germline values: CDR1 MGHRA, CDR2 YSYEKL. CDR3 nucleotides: TGCGCCAGCAGCCAAGGCCAGGCTTCGGGGGCCCAGTACTTC. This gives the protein CASSQGQASGAQYF.

The CDR3: CASGSPGEGANTIYF. CDR3 bases: TGTGCTAGTGGTTCCCCCGGCGAAGGGGCCAACACCATATATTTT. The V call is TRBV12-5, the J call TRBJ1-3; TRBD1 is a possible D gene (5 bases). CDR1 and CDR2 (germline): LGHNT, FRNRAP. This CDR3 is 15 amino acids long. V was shortened by 4 bases and J by 7 bases, with 17 bases between the two germline ends.

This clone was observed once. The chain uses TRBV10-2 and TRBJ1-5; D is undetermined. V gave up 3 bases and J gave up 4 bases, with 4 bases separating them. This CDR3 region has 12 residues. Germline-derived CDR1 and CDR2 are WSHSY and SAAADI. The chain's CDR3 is CASSDSNQPQHF. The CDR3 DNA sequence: TGCGCCAGCAGTGACAGTAATCAGCCCCAGCATTTT.

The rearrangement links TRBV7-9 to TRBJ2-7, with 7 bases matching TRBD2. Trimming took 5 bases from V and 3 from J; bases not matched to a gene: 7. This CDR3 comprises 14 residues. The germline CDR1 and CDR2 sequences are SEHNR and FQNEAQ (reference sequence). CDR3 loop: CASSASGASYEQYF. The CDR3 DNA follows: TGTGCCAGCAGCGCGAGCGGGGCGAGCTACGAGCAGTACTTC.

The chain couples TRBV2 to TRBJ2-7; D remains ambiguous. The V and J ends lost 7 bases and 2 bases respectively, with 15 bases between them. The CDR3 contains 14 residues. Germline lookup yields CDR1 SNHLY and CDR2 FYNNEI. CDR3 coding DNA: TGTGCCAGCACAGAGGTAGCTAACCCCTACGAGCAGTACTTC. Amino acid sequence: CASTEVANPYEQYF. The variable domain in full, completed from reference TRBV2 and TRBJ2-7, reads EPEVTQTPSHQVTQMGQEVILRCVPISNHLYFYWYRQILGQKVEFLVSFYNNEISEKSEIFDDQFSVERPDGSNFTLKIRSTKLEDSAMYFCASTEVANPYEQYFGPGTRLTVT.

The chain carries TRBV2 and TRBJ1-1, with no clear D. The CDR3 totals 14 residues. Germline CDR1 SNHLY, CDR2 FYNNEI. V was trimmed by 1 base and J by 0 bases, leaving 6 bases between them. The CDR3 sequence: CASSEGTVNTEAFF. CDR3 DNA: TGTGCCAGCAGTGAAGGAACGGTGAACACTGAAGCTTTCTTT.

CDR3 amino acids: CASSPLDSNYNEQFF. CDR3 sequence (DNA): TGTGCCAGCTCACCTCTCGACAGTAATTACAATGAGCAGTTCTTC. The chain uses TRBV18 and TRBJ2-1; D possibly corresponds to TRBD1 (5 bases). CDR1 is KGHSH, CDR2 LQKENI, per germline. There are 15 residues in the CDR3. Trimming shortened V by 3 bases and J by 4 bases, and 13 bases separated the two germline ends.

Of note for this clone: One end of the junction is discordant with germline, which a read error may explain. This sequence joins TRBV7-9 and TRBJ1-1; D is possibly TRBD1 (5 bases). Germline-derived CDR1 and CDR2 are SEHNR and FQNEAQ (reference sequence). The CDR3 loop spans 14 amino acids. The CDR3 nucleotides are TGTTCCAGCAGCTTAAGGCAGGGGAACACTGAAGCTTTCTTT. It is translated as CSSSLRQGNTEAFF.

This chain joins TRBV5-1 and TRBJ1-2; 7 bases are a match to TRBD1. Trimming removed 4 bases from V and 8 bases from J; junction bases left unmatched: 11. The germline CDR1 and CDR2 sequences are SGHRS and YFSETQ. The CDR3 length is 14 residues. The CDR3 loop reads CASSLGGRGDGYTF. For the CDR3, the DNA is TGCGCCAGCAGCCTGGGGGGCAGGGGGGACGGCTACACCTTC.

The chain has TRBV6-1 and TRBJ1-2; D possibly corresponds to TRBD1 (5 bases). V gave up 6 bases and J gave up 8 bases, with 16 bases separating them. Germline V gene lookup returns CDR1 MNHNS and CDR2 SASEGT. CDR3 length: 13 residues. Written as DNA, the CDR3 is TGTGCCAGCAGACAGGCCCCGTTAGAGGGCTACACCTTC. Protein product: CASRQAPLEGYTF.

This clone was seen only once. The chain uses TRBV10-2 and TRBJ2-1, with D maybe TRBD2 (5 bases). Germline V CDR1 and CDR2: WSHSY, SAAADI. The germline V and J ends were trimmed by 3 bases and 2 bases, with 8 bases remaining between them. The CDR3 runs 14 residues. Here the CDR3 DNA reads TGCGCCAGCAGTGAAGTAGCGCCCTACAATGAGCAGTTCTTC. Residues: CASSEVAPYNEQFF.

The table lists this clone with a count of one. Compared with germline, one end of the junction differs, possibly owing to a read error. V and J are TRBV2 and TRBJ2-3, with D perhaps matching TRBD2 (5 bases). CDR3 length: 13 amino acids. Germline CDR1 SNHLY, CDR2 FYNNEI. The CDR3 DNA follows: TGTGCCTACACCCCCTCTAGCACAGATGCGCAGTATTTT. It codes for CAYTPSSTDAQYF.

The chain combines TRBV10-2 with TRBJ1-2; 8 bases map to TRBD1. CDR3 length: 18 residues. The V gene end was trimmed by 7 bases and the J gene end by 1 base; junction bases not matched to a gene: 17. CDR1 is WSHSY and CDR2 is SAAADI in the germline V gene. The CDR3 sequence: CASTHLRQGHLYNYGYTF. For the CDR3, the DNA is TGCGCCAGCACTCATCTACGACAGGGGCACCTATATAACTATGGCTACACCTTC.

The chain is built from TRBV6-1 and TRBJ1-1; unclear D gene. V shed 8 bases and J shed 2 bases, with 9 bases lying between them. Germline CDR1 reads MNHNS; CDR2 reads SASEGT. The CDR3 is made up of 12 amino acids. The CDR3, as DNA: TGTGCCAGCCGGCAGACAAACACTGAAGCTTTCTTT. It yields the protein CASRQTNTEAFF.

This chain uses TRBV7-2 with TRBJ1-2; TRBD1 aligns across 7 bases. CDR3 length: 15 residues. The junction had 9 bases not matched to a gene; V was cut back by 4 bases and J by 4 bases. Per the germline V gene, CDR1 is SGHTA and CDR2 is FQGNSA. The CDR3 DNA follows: TGTGCCAGCAGCTCCCGGGACAGTCCTTTCTATGGCTACACCTTC. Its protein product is CASSSRDSPFYGYTF. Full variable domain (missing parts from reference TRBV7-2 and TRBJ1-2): GAGVSQSPSNKVTEKGKDVELRCDPISGHTALYWYRQSLGQGLEFLIYFQGNSAPDKSGLPSDRFSAERTGGSVSTLTIQRTQQEDSAVYLCASSSRDSPFYGYTFGSGTRLTVV.

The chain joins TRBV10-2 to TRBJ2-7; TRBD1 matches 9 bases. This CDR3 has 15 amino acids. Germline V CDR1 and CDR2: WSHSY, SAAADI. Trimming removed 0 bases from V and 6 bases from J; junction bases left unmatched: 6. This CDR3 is CASSESGTGKGEQYF. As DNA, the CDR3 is TGCGCCAGCAGTGAGTCGGGGACAGGGAAGGGCGAGCAGTACTTC.

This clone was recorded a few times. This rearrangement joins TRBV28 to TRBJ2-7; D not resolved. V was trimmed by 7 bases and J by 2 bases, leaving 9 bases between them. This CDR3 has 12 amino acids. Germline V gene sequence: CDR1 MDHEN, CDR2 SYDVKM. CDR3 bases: TGTGCCAGCAACTCAAGCCCCTACGAGCAGTACTTC. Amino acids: CASNSSPYEQYF. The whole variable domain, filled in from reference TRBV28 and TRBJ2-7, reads DVKVTQSSRYLVKRTGEKVFLECVQDMDHENMFWYRQDPGLGLRLIYFSYDVKMKEKGDIPEGYSVSREKKERFSLILESASTNQTSMYLCASNSSPYEQYFGPGTRLTVT.

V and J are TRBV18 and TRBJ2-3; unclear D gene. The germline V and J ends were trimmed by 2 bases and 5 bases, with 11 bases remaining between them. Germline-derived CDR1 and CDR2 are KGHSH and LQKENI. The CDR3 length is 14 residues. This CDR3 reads CASSPAASGDTQYF. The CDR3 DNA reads TGTGCCAGCTCACCAGCGGCGTCGGGAGATACGCAGTATTTT.

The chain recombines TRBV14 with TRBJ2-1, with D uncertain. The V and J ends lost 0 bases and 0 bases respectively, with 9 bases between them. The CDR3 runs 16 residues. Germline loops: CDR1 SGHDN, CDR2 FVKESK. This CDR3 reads CASSQDWSDSYNEQFF. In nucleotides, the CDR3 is TGTGCCAGCAGCCAAGATTGGTCAGACTCCTACAATGAGCAGTTCTTC.

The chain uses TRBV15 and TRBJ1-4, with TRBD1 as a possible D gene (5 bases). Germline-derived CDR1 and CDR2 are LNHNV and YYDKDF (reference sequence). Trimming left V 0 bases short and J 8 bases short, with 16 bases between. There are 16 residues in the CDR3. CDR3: CATSRDHVRVGEKLFF. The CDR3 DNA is TGTGCCACCAGCAGAGATCATGTCAGGGTTGGGGAAAAACTGTTTTTT.

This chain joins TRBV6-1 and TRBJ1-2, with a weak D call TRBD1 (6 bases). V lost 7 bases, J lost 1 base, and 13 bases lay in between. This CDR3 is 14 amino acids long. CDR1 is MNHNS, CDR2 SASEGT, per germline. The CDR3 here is CASTWDTGNYGYTF. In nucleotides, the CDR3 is TGTGCCAGCACATGGGACACCGGTAACTATGGCTACACCTTC.

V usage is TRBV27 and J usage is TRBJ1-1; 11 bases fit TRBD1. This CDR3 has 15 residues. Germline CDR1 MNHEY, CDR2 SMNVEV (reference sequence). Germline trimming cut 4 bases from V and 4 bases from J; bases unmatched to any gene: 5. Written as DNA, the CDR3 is TGTGCCAGCAGTTCCGGGACAGGGGGTCGCACTGAAGCTTTCTTT. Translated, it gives CASSSGTGGRTEAFF.

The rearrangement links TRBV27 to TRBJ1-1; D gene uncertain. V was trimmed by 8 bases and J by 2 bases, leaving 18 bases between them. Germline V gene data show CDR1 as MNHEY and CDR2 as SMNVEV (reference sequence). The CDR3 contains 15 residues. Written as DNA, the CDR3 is TGTGCCAGCCTTCCCCGGGGAGGGCTTAACACTGAAGCTTTCTTT. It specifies CASLPRGGLNTEAFF.

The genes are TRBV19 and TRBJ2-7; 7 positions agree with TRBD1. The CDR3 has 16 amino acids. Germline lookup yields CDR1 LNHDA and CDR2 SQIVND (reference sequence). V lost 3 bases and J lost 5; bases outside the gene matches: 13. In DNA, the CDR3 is TGTGCCAGTAGTATGACAGGGCTCCTGTTTGGAGACGAGCAGTACTTC. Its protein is CASSMTGLLFGDEQYF.

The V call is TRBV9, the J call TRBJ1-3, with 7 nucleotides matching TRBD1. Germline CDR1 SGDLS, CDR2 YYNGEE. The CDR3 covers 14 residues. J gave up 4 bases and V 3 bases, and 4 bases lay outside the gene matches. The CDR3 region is CASSATGLGNTIYF. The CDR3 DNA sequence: TGTGCCAGCAGCGCGACAGGGTTGGGAAACACCATATATTTT.